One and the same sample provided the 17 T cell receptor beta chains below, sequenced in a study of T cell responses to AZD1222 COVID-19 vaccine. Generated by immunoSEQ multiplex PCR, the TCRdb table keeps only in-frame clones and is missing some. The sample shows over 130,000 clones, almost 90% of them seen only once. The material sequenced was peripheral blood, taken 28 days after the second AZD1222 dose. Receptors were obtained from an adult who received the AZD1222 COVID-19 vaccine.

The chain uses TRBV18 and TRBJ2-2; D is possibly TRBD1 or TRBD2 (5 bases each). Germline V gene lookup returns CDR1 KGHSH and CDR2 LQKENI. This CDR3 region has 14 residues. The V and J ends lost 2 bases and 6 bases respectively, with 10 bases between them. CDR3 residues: CASSPGTQAGELFF. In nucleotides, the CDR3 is TGTGCCAGCTCACCAGGGACCCAAGCCGGGGAGCTGTTTTTT.

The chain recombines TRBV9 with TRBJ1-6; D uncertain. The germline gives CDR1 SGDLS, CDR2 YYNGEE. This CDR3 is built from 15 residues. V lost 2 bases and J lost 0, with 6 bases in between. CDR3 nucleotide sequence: TGTGCCAGCAGCGTCCACGACTCCTATAATTCACCCCTCCACTTT. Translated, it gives CASSVHDSYNSPLHF.

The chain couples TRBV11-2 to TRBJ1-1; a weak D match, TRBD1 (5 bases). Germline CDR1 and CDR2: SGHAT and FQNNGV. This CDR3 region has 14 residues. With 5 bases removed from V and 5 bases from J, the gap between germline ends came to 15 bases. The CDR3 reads CASSEAGYVTEAFF. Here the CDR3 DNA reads TGTGCCAGCAGCGAAGCAGGGTATGTAACTGAAGCTTTCTTT.

CDR3 sequence: CAWSLFGVAKNIQYF. The CDR3 DNA sequence: TGTGCCTGGAGTCTCTTCGGGGTAGCCAAAAACATTCAGTACTTC. V is TRBV30 and J is TRBJ2-4; weak D call: TRBD2 (5 bases). The germline V gene encodes CDR1 GTSNPN and CDR2 SVGIG (reference sequence). Trimming pared 2 bases from V and 0 bases from J, leaving 11 bases between. CDR3 length: 15 amino acids.

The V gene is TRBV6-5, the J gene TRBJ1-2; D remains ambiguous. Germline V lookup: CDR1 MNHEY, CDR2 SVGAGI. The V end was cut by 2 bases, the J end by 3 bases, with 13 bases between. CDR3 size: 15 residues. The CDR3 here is CASSYGERVHYGYTF. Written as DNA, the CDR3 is TGTGCCAGCAGTTACGGGGAGAGGGTGCACTATGGCTACACCTTC.

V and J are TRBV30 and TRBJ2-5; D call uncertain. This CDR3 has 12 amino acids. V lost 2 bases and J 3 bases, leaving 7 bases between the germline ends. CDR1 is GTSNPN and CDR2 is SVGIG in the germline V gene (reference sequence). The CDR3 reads CAWSWGKETQYF. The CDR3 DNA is TGTGCCTGGAGTTGGGGTAAAGAGACCCAGTACTTC.

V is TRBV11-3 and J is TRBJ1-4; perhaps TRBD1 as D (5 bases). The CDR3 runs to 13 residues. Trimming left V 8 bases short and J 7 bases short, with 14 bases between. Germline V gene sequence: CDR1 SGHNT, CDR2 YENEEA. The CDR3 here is CASSRDAGEKLFF. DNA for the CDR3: TGTGCCAGCTCCAGGGACGCGGGTGAAAAACTGTTTTTT. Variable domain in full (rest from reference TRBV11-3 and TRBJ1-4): EAGVVQSPRYKIIEKKQPVAFWCNPISGHNTLYWYLQNLGQGPELLIRYENEEAVDDSQLPKDRFSAERLKGVDSTLKIQPAELGDSAVYLCASSRDAGEKLFFGSGTQLSVL.

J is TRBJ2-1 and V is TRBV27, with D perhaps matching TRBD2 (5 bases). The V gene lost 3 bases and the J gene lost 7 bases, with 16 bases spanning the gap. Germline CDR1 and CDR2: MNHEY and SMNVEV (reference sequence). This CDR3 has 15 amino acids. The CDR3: CASSLGAGVKNEQFF. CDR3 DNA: TGTGCCAGCAGTTTGGGAGCTGGGGTGAAGAATGAGCAGTTCTTC.

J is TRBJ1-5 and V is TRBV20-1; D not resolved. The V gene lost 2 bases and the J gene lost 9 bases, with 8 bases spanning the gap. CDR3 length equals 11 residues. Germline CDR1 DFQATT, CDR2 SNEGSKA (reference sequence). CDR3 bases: TGCAGTGCTAGATCGGGAGGGCCCCAGCATTTT. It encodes CSARSGGPQHF.

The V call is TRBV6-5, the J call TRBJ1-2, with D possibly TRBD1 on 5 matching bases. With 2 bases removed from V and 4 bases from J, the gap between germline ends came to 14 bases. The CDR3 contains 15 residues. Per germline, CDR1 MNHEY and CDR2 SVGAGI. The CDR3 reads CASSYVVGASYGYTF. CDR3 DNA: TGTGCCAGCAGTTACGTCGTAGGGGCGAGCTATGGCTACACCTTC.

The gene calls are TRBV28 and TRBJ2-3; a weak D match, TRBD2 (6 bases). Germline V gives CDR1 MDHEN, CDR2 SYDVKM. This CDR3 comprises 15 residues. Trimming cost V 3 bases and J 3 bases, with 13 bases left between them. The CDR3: CASSFSLRGTDTQYF. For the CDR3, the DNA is TGTGCCAGCAGTTTCTCTCTTCGGGGGACAGATACGCAGTATTTT.

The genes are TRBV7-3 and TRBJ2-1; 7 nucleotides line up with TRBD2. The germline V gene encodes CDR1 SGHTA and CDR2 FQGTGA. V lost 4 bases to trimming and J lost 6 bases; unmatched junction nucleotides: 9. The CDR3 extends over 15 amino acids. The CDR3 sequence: CASSSGLLTFNEQFF. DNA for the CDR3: TGTGCCAGCAGCTCGGGACTACTCACCTTCAATGAGCAGTTCTTC.

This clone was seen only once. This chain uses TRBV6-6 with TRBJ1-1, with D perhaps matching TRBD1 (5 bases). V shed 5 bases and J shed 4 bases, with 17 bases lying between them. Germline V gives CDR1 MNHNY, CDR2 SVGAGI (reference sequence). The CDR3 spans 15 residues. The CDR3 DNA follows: TGTGCCAGCAGTCTTGTAGGGACGTGGATCACTGAAGCTTTCTTT. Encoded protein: CASSLVGTWITEAFF.

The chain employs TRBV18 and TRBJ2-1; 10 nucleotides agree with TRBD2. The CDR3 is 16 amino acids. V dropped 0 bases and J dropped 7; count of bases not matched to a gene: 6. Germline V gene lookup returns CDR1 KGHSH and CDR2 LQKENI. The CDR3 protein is CASSPPVLAGRNEQFF. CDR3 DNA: TGTGCCAGCTCACCACCGGTACTAGCGGGAAGGAATGAGCAGTTCTTC.

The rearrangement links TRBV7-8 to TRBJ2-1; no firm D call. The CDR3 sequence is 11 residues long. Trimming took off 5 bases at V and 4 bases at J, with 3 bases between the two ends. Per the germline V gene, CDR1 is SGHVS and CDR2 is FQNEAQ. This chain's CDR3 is CASSHYNEQFF. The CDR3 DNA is TGTGCCAGCAGCCATTACAATGAGCAGTTCTTC. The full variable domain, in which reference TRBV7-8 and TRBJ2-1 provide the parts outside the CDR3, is GAGVSQSPRYKVAKRGQDVALRCDPISGHVSLFWYQQALGQGPEFLTYFQNEAQLDKSGLPSDRFFAERPEGSVSTLKIQRTQQEDSAVYLCASSHYNEQFFGPGTRLTVL.

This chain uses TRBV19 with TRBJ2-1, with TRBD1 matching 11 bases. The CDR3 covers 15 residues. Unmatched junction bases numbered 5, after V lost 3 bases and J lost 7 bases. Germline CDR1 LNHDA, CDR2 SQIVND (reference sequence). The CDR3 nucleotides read TGTGCCAGTAGTATCTGGACAGGGGGCGGGAATGAGCAGTTCTTC. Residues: CASSIWTGGGNEQFF.

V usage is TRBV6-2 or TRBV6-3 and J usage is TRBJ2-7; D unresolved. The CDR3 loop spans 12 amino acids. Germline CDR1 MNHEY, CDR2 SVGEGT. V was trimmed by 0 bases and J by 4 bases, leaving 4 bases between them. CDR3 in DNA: TGTGCCAGCAGTTACTCTAGATACGAGCAGTACTTC. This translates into CASSYSRYEQYF.